This T cell receptor beta chain comes out of a study of cytomegalovirus exposure and HLA in healthy donors (dated 2017 in TCRdb). Regarding the research as a whole: According to an earlier analysis of 450 to 650 of the donors, about 190 million T cells yielded roughly 100 million unique TCR beta sequences and 276 Gb of sequence data. An early release that covered more than 550 HLA-typed donors contained about 290 gigabases of sequencing data and around 80 million unique TCR sequences. Of the roughly 420 genotyped donors, 65% to 90% were placed in the genetic ancestry cluster associated with self-reported Caucasian donors. The study was designed to test whether signatures of past pathogen exposure could be identified by cataloging public T cell receptors. The T cell repertoires of around 670 subjects were profiled by immunosequencing and related to cytomegalovirus serostatus. A separate validation cohort of approximately 120 different subjects was used in addition to the roughly 670-subject first cohort. The study combined high-throughput TCR immunosequencing, statistical association of individual TCRs with disease status, and machine learning to predict cytomegalovirus infection status. A later analysis re-examined previously published TCR beta repertoires from roughly 720 donors and added high-resolution HLA genotyping to investigate patterns of TCR occurrence. Rather than using new phenotypic data, the later analysis identified candidate immune exposures from TCR beta sequences and from how often those sequences occurred across donors. An earlier analysis of several hundred of the donors applied high-throughput TCR beta sequencing to assess whether each TCR beta V gene segment acted as functional or pseudogenic. Donor age, sex, ethnicity and CMV serostatus were compiled alongside the repertoire data. A later genetic analysis took genome-wide SNP genotypes for about 55% of the roughly 700 donors and used that subset as a discovery cohort. Every repertoire in the discovery cohort had been generated on one and the same sequencing platform. Class I and class II HLA loci were covered by the typing at four-digit resolution. Typing coverage differed by locus: A, B, C, DRB1 and DQB1 were typed in roughly 620-630 donors, DQA1 in roughly 500, DPA1 in approximately 600, and DPB1 in approximately 450. Roughly 5 DR-DQ haplotypes were handled as single units for association and clustering, since linkage in the cohort was strong. Across 300 to 400 genotyped donors of the cohort, an average of approximately 240,000 unique TCR beta nucleotide sequences per donor were sequenced, and about a sixth of those sequences were non-productive. Study-level results and caveats: A total of 150 to 200 TCR beta chains were listed by the study as associated with cytomegalovirus. For the cohort, immune exposure information was limited to CMV serostatus. In a later analysis, most CMV-associated TCR beta chains were found to appear HLA-restricted, with HLA associations seemingly driven largely by CMV exposure. In an earlier analysis of 450 to 750 of the donors, most TCR beta V segments appeared in productive rearrangements about 87% or about 30% of the time, broadly matching IMGT annotations. Strong co-occurrence of HLA alleles, especially DR and DQ, made assigning TCR associations to individual alleles difficult. The presence/absence analyses assumed that sequencing depth was roughly uniform across donors, and that assumption may not be true. Correlated functional status among segregating V segments might reflect linkage disequilibrium, but an unknown experimental factor could not be ruled out. A later analysis found that TCR association rates varied across HLA loci, with DRB1 alleles showing the most associated TCRs and HLA-C alleles the fewest. About 15 rarely observed V segments, including chromosome 9 orphons, were excluded from the earlier analysis of several hundred of the donors because counts were too low. A later genetic analysis associated a missense DCLRE1C variant with V-gene and J-gene trimming of TCR beta chains, and an independent cohort replicated the association. A later analysis associated 15,000 to 20,000 TCR beta sequences with specific HLA alleles at a false discovery rate of 0.05. In both the original and validation cohorts, the classifier was reported to diagnose cytomegalovirus status with high specificity and sensitivity. According to a later analysis, parvovirus B19, influenza, CMV and Epstein-Barr virus appeared linked to several top co-occurrence clusters. Compared with equally common non-associated chains, HLA-associated TCR beta chains in a later analysis were more clonally expanded and had lower generation probabilities. Because the 87-base-pair reads could not distinguish some IMGT-functional V segments, including TRBV6-2 and TRBV6-3, those segments were excluded. It was suggested by the authors that the approach could potentially be generalized to other disease states and immunological phenotypes. The sequencing pipeline was judged likely to have produced a cluster of highly shared sequence variants as a technical artifact. According to a later genetic analysis, donors in an Asian-associated ancestry cluster had fewer N-insertions in productive TCRs than the approximately 610-donor mean. A further reported finding was that TCR beta sequences accurately predicted the HLA-A and HLA-B alleles for most subjects in the first cohort. Across donors, most TCR sequences were observed very rarely, whereas some public TCRs were present in many individuals. In vitro tests confirmed that a few of the cytomegalovirus-associated TCR beta chains recognize cytomegalovirus antigens. Only TCR beta chains were sequenced in this cohort, and the absence of alpha or paired-chain data limited detectable features. HLA typing was unavailable for some donors at each locus, so association tests used only the typed subset.

In the case of this clone: The antigen it recognizes is unknown. Nothing much larger sits one base from this clone, and base qualities are not available.

The library relied on the immunoSEQ multiplex PCR assay. For the multiplex PCR, a mixture combining 60 forward primers for TCR Vbeta segments and 13 reverse primers for TCR Jbeta segments was used. A multiplex PCR assay on genomic DNA amplified the CDR3 region of rearranged TCR beta genes. The amplified TCR beta libraries were sequenced on the Illumina HiSeq System as 87-base-pair reads. From the authors' description of their analysis: A later analysis tallied roughly 76 million unique TCR beta chains across the 666 repertoires, and approximately 11 million of those chains were shared by two or more donors. To remove PCR and sequencing errors, raw reads were error-corrected and collapsed into unique sequences using a nearest-neighbor algorithm that merged closely related sequences. To assign V, D and J gene segments, CDR3 sequences were aligned to IMGT reference sequences. For a sequence to be retained, at least a six-nucleotide match to both a V gene segment and a J gene segment was required. Rearrangements were classified as productive when the CDR3 lacked stop codons and remained in frame with V and J, and all other rearrangements were classified as non-productive. Following IMGT convention, CDR3 was defined as the stretch from the second conserved V-encoded cysteine up to the conserved J-encoded phenylalanine. The earlier analysis of about 620 of the donors excluded sequences that lacked an unambiguous match to a single V gene segment. In an earlier analysis of 587 of the donors, V segments were called functional above 56.7% productive rearrangements and were called segregating when the between-donor standard deviation exceeded 5%. To diagnose cytomegalovirus status from the catalog of TCR beta chain sequences, a statistical classification framework was built. In a later analysis, TCR nucleotide sequences were compared against IMGT/GENE-DB human TR gene sequences so that V and J genes could be assigned. A later analysis assigned CDR3 sequences and most-parsimonious VDJ recombination scenarios with the TCRdist pipeline. In a later analysis, every TCR beta chain was defined by the combination of its CDR3 amino acid sequence and its V-gene family, and reads without a unique V-gene family were dropped. As a way to deal with suspected cross-contamination and a sequencing artifact, a later analysis dropped over 550 nucleotide sequences that were highly shared and had low generation probability. In a later analysis, a clonal expansion index for each public chain was calculated from normalized within-repertoire ranks of inferred template counts. A later analysis computed generation probabilities with a VDJ recombination model fitted to out-of-frame rearrangements, and checked the results against IGoR. In a later analysis, hypergeometric tests were used to score TCR-TCR, TCR-HLA and TCR-CMV co-occurrence, with a repertoire-size bias correction applied to TCR pairs. False discovery rates were estimated in a later analysis by permuting HLA or CMV assignments 20 times. In a later analysis, co-occurring TCRs were grouped with DBSCAN, and TCRdist sequence similarity was added when clustering was performed within HLA-allele-positive subsets. Repertoires with fewer than 30,000 or more than 120,000 public chains were left out of co-occurrence clustering, as were about 5 repertoires with anomalous nucleotide sharing. TCRdb provides this immuneACCESS table in a form limited to in-frame rearrangements. Some clones are lacking; in checked studies, under half of them reflect an unresolved V gene, and why the rest are absent is not known. V and J calls and clone size are those listed in that table; D and trimming were worked out from the DNA. The sample table holds 150,000 to 200,000 clones, of which around three quarters were seen once. The ten largest clones add up to more than 0.8% of the sample.

The V end loses 2 bases and the J end loses 1 base, and a stretch of 12 bases separates them. The CDR3 runs 16 residues from the cysteine to the phenylalanine. The only DNA kept is the CDR3, 48 bases in frame from the first base. CDR1 and CDR2, looked up from the germline V gene, are SGHTA and FQGNSA. The cohort consisted of 666 healthy bone marrow donors. Cohort members were all nominally healthy when sampled, although unrecorded immune exposures were likely present. The donor tested CMV seronegative, placing the donor among the 350 or so seronegative members of the cohort. A peripheral blood sample was provided by each donor, and peripheral blood mononuclear cells were used for TCR beta sequencing. Genomic DNA was extracted from the blood cell samples with the Qiagen DNeasy Blood Extraction Kit.

The sequence was obtained from a woman aged 40 to 50 in good health and CMV-seronegative. The V gene is TRBV7-2 and the J gene is TRBJ1-5; the D segment could be TRBD1, given 5 matching bases. Sequencing was performed on PBMCs. The nucleotide sequence reads as follows: TGTGCCAGCAGCTTAATCGCAGGGTTAAGCAATCAGCCCCAGCATTTT. Its amino acids are CASSLIAGLSNQPQHF. The full variable domain, with segments outside the CDR3 supplied by the reference TRBV7-2 and TRBJ1-5 proteins, appears as GAGVSQSPSNKVTEKGKDVELRCDPISGHTALYWYRQSLGQGLEFLIYFQGNSAPDKSGLPSDRFSAERTGGSVSTLTIQRTQQEDSAVYLCASSLIAGLSNQPQHFGDGTRLSIL.